This T cell receptor beta chain was captured in a study of blood T cell repertoires in COVID-19. Study background: Material from acute and convalescent COVID-19 was sourced from the United States, Italy and Spain.

Authors' methods: Estimation of nucleated cell counts was performed using reference gene primer amplification. The table came from immunoSEQ multiplex PCR; TCRdb's copy has only in-frame clones and leaves some out. The V and J calls and clone size come from that table; D and trimming were worked out from the DNA. Counted here are around 240,000 clones, about 90% occurring once; the ten biggest clones make up around 2.9%. Germline CDR1 SNHLY, CDR2 FYNNEI. V dropped 8 bases and J dropped 2; count of bases not matched to a gene: 7. The CDR3 totals 14 residues. The rearrangement links TRBV2 to TRBJ1-1; 8 nucleotides align to TRBD1. The sequence came from a woman aged 25-40 years who had recovered from COVID-19. The specimen sequenced was peripheral blood. The CDR3 DNA sequence: TGTGCCAGCGTGGAACAGGGGGTCAACACTGAAGCTTTCTTT. Residues: CASVEQGVNTEAFF.